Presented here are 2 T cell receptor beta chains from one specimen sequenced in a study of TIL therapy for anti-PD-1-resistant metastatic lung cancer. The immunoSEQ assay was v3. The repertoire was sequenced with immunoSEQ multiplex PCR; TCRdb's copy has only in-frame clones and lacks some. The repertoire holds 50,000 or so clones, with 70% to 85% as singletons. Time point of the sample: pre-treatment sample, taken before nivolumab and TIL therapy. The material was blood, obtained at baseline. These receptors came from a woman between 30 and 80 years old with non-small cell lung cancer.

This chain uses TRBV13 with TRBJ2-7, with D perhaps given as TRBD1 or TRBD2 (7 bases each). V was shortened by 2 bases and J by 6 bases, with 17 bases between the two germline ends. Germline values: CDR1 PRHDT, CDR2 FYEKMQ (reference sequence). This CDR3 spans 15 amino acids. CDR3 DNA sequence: TGTGCCAGCAGCTTAACGGGCAGGGGGGGGTCCGAGCAGTACTTC. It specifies CASSLTGRGGSEQYF.

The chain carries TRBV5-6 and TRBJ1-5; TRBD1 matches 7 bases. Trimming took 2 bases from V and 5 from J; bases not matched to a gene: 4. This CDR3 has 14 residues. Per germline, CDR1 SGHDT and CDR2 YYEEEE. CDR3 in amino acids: CASSLGGIDQPQHF. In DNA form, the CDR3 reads TGTGCCAGCAGCTTAGGGGGCATAGATCAGCCCCAGCATTTT.